The 15 T cell receptor beta chains in this list originate from one sample, sequenced in a study of cytomegalovirus exposure and HLA in healthy donors. The PCR was carried out with 60 Vbeta primers and 13 Jbeta primers. TCRdb keeps only in-frame clones here, not all; method: immunoSEQ multiplex PCR. The data show 150,000 to 200,000 clones, about 59% seen once. The material sequenced was PBMCs. These receptors all stem from a man between 40 and 49 years old in good health and CMV-seronegative.

Only one count was recorded for this clone. The V and J genes are TRBV2 and TRBJ2-6; a weak D match, TRBD1 (5 bases). The CDR3 runs 15 residues. V lost 5 bases and J 1 base, leaving 9 bases between the germline ends. CDR1 and CDR2 from the germline V gene are SNHLY and FYNNEI. The CDR3 bases are TGTGCCAGCAGTCGGCAGGGTTCTGGGGCCAACGTCCTGACTTTC. Its translation: CASSRQGSGANVLTF.

The rearrangement links TRBV15 to TRBJ1-5; D is perhaps TRBD1 (6 bases). V shed 0 bases and J shed 9 bases, with 18 bases lying between them. CDR1 and CDR2 from the germline V gene are LNHNV and YYDKDF (reference sequence). The CDR3 runs 16 residues. Here the CDR3 reads CATSRELQGSRMPQHF. For the CDR3, the DNA is TGTGCCACCAGCAGAGAACTCCAGGGGTCTCGAATGCCCCAGCATTTT.

This clone was picked up one time. Sequence at one end of the junction differs from germline and may be a read error. The chain joins TRBV20-1 to TRBJ2-7; 13 bases match TRBD2. This CDR3 is built from 11 residues. Germline-derived CDR1 and CDR2 are DFQATT and SNEGSKA (reference sequence). The CDR3 DNA reads as TGTAGACTAGCGGGGGGCGGCGAGCAGTACTTC. This translates into CRLAGGGEQYF.

This clone occurred a few times. V and J are TRBV7-9 and TRBJ2-1; TRBD1 matches 7 bases. V lost 5 bases to trimming and J lost 5 bases; unmatched junction nucleotides: 9. Germline CDR1 and CDR2: SEHNR and FQNEAQ (reference sequence). This CDR3 comprises 15 residues. The CDR3 nucleotides read TGTGCCAGCAGCATAACCGGGACAGCGAACAATGAGCAGTTCTTC. Encoded protein: CASSITGTANNEQFF.

This clone was counted a single time. The genes are TRBV4-3 and TRBJ1-6, with a weak D call TRBD1 (5 bases). V shed 0 bases and J shed 8 bases, with 14 bases lying between them. Germline V gene sequence: CDR1 LGHNA, CDR2 YSLEER. This CDR3 region has 16 residues. CDR3 nucleotide sequence: TGCGCCAGCAGCCAAGATCTGTACCAGGGATATTCACCCCTCCACTTT. This translates into CASSQDLYQGYSPLHF.

The chain combines TRBV4-2 with TRBJ2-4, with no clear D. CDR3 length: 17 residues. V lost 0 bases, J lost 5 bases, and 17 bases lay in between. The germline CDR1 and CDR2 sequences are LGHNA and YNFKEQ. The CDR3 region is CASSQDPANSRQNIQYF. CDR3 DNA: TGTGCCAGCAGCCAAGATCCGGCGAACTCTAGACAAAACATTCAGTACTTC.

This clone was seen a single time. The chain combines TRBV6-1 with TRBJ1-5, with a weak D call TRBD1 (6 bases). Between the trimmed V and J ends, which lost 4 bases and 2 bases, there was a span of 12 bases. The CDR3 is 15 amino acids. Germline values: CDR1 MNHNS, CDR2 SASEGT. CDR3 loop: CASSAGRQGNQPQHF. The CDR3 nucleotides read TGTGCCAGCAGTGCAGGGAGACAGGGCAATCAGCCCCAGCATTTT.

This rearrangement joins TRBV6-5 to TRBJ2-6, with D perhaps matching TRBD2 (6 bases). The CDR3 contains 16 residues. Germline V gene data show CDR1 as MNHEY and CDR2 as SVGAGI. The ends were cut back, 2 bases at V and 5 bases at J, with 13 bases in the middle. The CDR3 spells CASSYGAGRRANVLTF. The CDR3 DNA is TGTGCCAGCAGTTACGGAGCGGGCCGTCGGGCCAACGTCCTGACTTTC.

This chain links TRBV28 with TRBJ2-7; TRBD1 matches at 9 bases. This CDR3 region has 14 residues. The V and J ends lost 2 bases and 4 bases, in that order; junction bases with no gene match: 3. CDR1 MDHEN and CDR2 SYDVKM come from the germline V gene. CDR3 region: CASSLMGQGYEQYF. The CDR3 coding sequence is TGTGCCAGCAGTTTAATGGGACAGGGTTACGAGCAGTACTTC.

This chain uses TRBV30 with TRBJ2-1; tentatively, D is TRBD2 (5 bases). With 5 bases removed from V and 7 bases from J, the gap between germline ends came to 6 bases. Germline CDR1 GTSNPN, CDR2 SVGIG (reference sequence). The CDR3 consists of 10 residues. The CDR3 nucleotides are TGTGCCTGGGGAGGAAATGAGCAGTTCTTC. This sequence encodes CAWGGNEQFF.

This chain uses TRBV7-9 with TRBJ1-2; 10 bases map to TRBD1. The CDR3 consists of 15 residues. With V trimmed by 4 bases and J by 4 bases, 6 bases remained unmatched. Germline CDR1 SEHNR, CDR2 FQNEAQ (reference sequence). The CDR3 loop is CASSSPGQGTYGYTF. CDR3 nucleotide sequence: TGTGCCAGCAGCTCTCCGGGACAGGGGACCTATGGCTACACCTTC.

The rearrangement links TRBV5-6 to TRBJ2-2; 8 bases are a match to TRBD2. The CDR3 has 16 amino acids. Germline CDR1 and CDR2: SGHDT and YYEEEE. J was trimmed by 0 bases and V by 6 bases; bases with no gene match: 7. This CDR3 reads CASTPGGRTNTGELFF. The DNA for the CDR3 is TGTGCCAGCACCCCAGGCGGGAGGACGAACACCGGGGAGCTGTTTTTT.

J is TRBJ2-1 and V is TRBV7-9, with D possibly matching TRBD2 (6 bases). This CDR3 comprises 17 residues. Trimming stripped 5 bases from V and 0 bases from J, with 17 bases between. Germline CDR1 SEHNR, CDR2 FQNEAQ (reference sequence). DNA for the CDR3: TGTGCCAGCAGCGGGCGGCTAGCGCCTAGCTCCTACAATGAGCAGTTCTTC. Translated, it gives CASSGRLAPSSYNEQFF.

The chain employs TRBV19 and TRBJ2-7, with TRBD1 identical over 8 bases. Germline V gene sequence: CDR1 LNHDA, CDR2 SQIVND (reference sequence). J gave up 2 bases and V 3 bases, and 6 bases lay outside the gene matches. The CDR3 loop spans 15 amino acids. The CDR3 DNA reads as TGTGCCAGTAGTATCAGGTACAGGGGGGCCTACGAGCAGTACTTC. Amino acid sequence: CASSIRYRGAYEQYF. The complete variable domain, with remaining parts taken from reference TRBV19 and TRBJ2-7, reads DGGITQSPKYLFRKEGQNVTLSCEQNLNHDAMYWYRQDPGQGLRLIYYSQIVNDFQKGDIAEGYSVSREKKESFPLTVTSAQKNPTAFYLCASSIRYRGAYEQYFGPGTRLTVT.

This clone was counted only a few times. The V gene is TRBV5-1, the J gene TRBJ2-7, with D possibly TRBD2 on 6 matching bases. V was pared by 3 bases and J by 1 base, with 8 bases between. CDR1 SGHRS and CDR2 YFSETQ come from the germline V gene. The CDR3 is 13 residues long. Here the CDR3 DNA reads TGCGCCAGCAGCTGGGACTTTTCCTACGAGCAGTACTTC. Translated: CASSWDFSYEQYF.